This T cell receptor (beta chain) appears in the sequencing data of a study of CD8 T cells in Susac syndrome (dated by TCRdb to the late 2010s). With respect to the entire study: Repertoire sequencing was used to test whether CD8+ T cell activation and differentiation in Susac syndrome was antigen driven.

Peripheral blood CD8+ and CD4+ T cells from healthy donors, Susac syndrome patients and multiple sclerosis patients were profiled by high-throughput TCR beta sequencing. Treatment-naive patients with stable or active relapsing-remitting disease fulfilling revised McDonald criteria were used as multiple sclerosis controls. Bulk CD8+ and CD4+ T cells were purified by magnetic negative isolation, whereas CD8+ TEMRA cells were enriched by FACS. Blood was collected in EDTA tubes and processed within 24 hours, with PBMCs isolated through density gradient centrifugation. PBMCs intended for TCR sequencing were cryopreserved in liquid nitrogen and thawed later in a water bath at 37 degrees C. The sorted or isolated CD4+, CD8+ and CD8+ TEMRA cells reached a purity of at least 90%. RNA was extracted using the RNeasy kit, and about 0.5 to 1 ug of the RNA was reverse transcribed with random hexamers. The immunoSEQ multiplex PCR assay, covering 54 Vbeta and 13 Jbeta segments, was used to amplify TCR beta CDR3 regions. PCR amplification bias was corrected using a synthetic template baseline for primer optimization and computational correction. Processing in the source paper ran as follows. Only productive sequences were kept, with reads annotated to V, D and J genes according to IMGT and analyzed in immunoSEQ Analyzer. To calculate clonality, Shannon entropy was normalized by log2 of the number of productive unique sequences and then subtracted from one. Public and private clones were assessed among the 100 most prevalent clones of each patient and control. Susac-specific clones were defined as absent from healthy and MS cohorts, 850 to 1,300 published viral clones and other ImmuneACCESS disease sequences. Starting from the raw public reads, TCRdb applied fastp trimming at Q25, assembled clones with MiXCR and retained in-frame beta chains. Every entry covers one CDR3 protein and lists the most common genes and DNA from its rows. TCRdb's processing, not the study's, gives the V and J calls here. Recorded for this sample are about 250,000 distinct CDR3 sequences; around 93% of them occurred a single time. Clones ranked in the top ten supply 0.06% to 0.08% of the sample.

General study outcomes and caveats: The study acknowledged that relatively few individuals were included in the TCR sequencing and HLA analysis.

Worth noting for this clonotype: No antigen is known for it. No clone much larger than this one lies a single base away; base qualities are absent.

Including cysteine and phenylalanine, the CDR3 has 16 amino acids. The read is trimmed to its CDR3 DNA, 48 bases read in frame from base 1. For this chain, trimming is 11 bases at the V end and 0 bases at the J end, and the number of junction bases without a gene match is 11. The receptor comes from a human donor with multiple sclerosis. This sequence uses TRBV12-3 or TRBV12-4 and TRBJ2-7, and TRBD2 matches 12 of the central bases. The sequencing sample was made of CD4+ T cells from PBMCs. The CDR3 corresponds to CASLRASGGGSYEQYF. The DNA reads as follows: TGTGCCTCGCTGCGGGCTAGCGGGGGGGGCTCCTACGAGCAGTACTTC.